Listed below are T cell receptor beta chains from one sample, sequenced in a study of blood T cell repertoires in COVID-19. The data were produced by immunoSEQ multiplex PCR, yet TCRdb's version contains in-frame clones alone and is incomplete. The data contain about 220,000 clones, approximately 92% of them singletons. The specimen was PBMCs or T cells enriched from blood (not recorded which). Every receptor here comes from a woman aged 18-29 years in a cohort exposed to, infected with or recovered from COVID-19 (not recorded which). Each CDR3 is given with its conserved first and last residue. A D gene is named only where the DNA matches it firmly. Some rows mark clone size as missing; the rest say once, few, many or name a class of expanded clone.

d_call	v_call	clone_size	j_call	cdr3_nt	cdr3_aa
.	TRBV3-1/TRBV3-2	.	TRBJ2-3	TGTGCCAGCAGCCAAGGGGTCACGGACTCACAACGCACAGATACGCAGTATTTT	CASSQGVTDSQRTDTQYF
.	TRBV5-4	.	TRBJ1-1	TGTGCCAGCAGCTTGGAGCAGGTTGAAGCTTTCTTT	CASSLEQVEAFF
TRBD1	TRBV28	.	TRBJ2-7	TGTGCCAGCAATCCGGGACAGCCGACGTACGAGCAGTACTTC	CASNPGQPTYEQYF
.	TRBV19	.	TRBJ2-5	TGTGCCAGTAGTTTAGACAGGGAGGTTGGAGAGACCCAGTACTTC	CASSLDREVGETQYF
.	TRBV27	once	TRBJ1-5	TGTGCCAGCAGCCGAGCCGTCGACAGGAAAGATCAGCCCCAGCATTTT	CASSRAVDRKDQPQHF
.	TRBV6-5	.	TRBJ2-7	TGTGCCACCCTAGACAGCCTTTCCTACGAGCAGTACTTC	CATLDSLSYEQYF
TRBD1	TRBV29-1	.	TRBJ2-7	TGCAGCGCCCTCGGACAGGGGGCGACCTTTAACCTCTACGAGCAGTACTTC	CSALGQGATFNLYEQYF
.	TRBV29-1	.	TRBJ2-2	TGCAGCGTTGAGTCGCCAGGACACCATAACACCGGGGAGCTGTTTTTT	CSVESPGHHNTGELFF
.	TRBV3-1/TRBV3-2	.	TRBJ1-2	TGTGCCAGCAGCCAGACAGGCTCCGGCTACACCTTC	CASSQTGSGYTF
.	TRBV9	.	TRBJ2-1	TGTGCCAGCAGCGGACCGGACACCTACAATGAGCAGTTCTTC	CASSGPDTYNEQFF
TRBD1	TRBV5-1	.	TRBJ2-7	TGCGCCAGCCGCGGGACAGGGCGCTACGAGCAGTACTTC	CASRGTGRYEQYF
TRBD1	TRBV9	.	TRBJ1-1	TGTGCCAGCAGCCAAGTACAGGGGGCCAACACTGAAGCTTTCTTT	CASSQVQGANTEAFF
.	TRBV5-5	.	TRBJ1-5	TGTGCCAGCAGTCGCCGCCTGGGGGGGGTCCATCAGCCCCAGCATTTT	CASSRRLGGVHQPQHF
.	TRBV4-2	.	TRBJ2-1	TGTGCCAGCAGCCAAGGGCCAGCGGGTGGCAATGAGCAGTTCTTC	CASSQGPAGGNEQFF
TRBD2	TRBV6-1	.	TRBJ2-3	TGTGCCAGCAGTGAAGCGCGAGCGGGGAGCACAGATACGCAGTATTTT	CASSEARAGSTDTQYF
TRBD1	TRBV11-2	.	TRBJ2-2	TGTGCCAGCAGCTTAGTGCAGGGGGCTGCCGGGGAGCTGTTTTTT	CASSLVQGAAGELFF
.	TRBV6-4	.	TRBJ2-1	TGTGCCAGCAGTGACGCAGTGGGCCCAGGGGACAATGAGCAGTTCTTC	CASSDAVGPGDNEQFF
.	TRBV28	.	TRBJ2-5	TGTGCCACCAGACAACAGGAGACCCAGTACTTC	CATRQQETQYF
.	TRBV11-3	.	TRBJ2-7	TGTGCCAGCAGCTTTGTCTCGACTCCCAACGAGCAGTACTTC	CASSFVSTPNEQYF
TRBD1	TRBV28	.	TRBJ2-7	TGTGCCAGCAGCTTAGCAGGGGGCAATAACGAGCAGTACTTC	CASSLAGGNNEQYF
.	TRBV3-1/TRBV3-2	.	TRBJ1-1	TGTGCCAGCAGCCGCGCAGGGTTGGGCGCTGAAGCTTTCTTT	CASSRAGLGAEAFF